Listed here are 22 T cell receptor beta chains from one sample, sequenced in a study of blood T cells in healthy people across ages. Alongside a J-beta primer mix, a sample-barcoded 5' primer served in a second PCR lasting about 6 to 11 cycles. TCRdb reprocessed the 5' RACE reads via MiXCR and lists one record per CDR3 protein. The table records hundreds of thousands of distinct CDR3 sequences, roughly 41% of them present only once. Specimen: blood. The receptors were gathered from a woman in her fifties or sixties in good health.

A single count supports this clonotype. V usage is TRBV28 and J usage is TRBJ1-2; D might be TRBD1 (5 bases). V lost 1 base to trimming and J lost 8 bases, with 14 bases between them. Germline V CDR1 and CDR2: MDHEN, SYDVKM. The length of the CDR3 is 14 residues. DNA for the CDR3: TGTGCCAGCAGTTTATACGGGGGAGGAAAAGGCTACACCTTC. Residues: CASSLYGGGKGYTF.

The chain is built from TRBV28 and TRBJ2-7; D ambiguous. Trimming took off 2 bases at V and 0 bases at J, with 17 bases between the two ends. Germline V gene data show CDR1 as MDHEN and CDR2 as SYDVKM. The CDR3 has 17 amino acids. CDR3 nucleotides: TGTGCCAGCAGTTTAGAGAAAAGGGTCTTCAGCTCCTACGAGCAGTACTTC. Its protein product is CASSLEKRVFSSYEQYF. Using reference TRBV28 and TRBJ2-7 for the parts outside the CDR3, the full variable domain is DVKVTQSSRYLVKRTGEKVFLECVQDMDHENMFWYRQDPGLGLRLIYFSYDVKMKEKGDIPEGYSVSREKKERFSLILESASTNQTSMYLCASSLEKRVFSSYEQYFGPGTRLTVT.

Concerning this clonotype itself: Its ends do not fully match the called genes, so a read error is possible. The chain couples TRBV6-2 or TRBV6-3 to TRBJ1-1; tentatively, D is TRBD1 (5 bases). This CDR3 is 16 amino acids long. Germline V CDR1 and CDR2: MNHEY, SVGEGT. Here the CDR3 reads CASSYPPGGLNSEAFF. In nucleotides, the CDR3 is TGTGCCAGCAGTTACCCCCCCGGGGGTCTGAACTCTGAAGCTTTCTTT.

For this clonotype: At one boundary the junction diverges from the germline segment, which might be a read error. The genes are TRBV19 and TRBJ2-1, with 8 bases lining up with TRBD2. This CDR3 region has 15 residues. From germline, CDR1 is LNHDA and CDR2 SQIVND (reference sequence). This CDR3 is CASSRVAGLANGQFF. The CDR3 DNA is TGTGCCAGTAGTAGGGTAGCGGGGTTGGCCAATGGGCAGTTCTTC.

This clonotype was recorded a few times. The V gene is TRBV20-1, the J gene TRBJ2-5; 7 nucleotides match TRBD2. The CDR3 has 15 amino acids. From germline, CDR1 is DFQATT and CDR2 SNEGSKA (reference sequence). Losses at the gene ends were 6 bases for V and 4 bases for J; bases not matched to a gene: 14. The CDR3 protein is CSAKGAGVGGETQYF. DNA for the CDR3: TGCAGTGCCAAAGGGGCGGGAGTGGGGGGAGAGACCCAGTACTTC.

The chain carries TRBV10-3 and TRBJ1-2; a weak D match, TRBD1 (6 bases). The V gene lost 0 bases and the J gene lost 7 bases, with 15 bases spanning the gap. In germline, CDR1 is ENHRY, CDR2 SYGVKD. The CDR3 covers 15 residues. The CDR3 coding sequence is TGTGCCATCAGTGAGTCACAGGGCCCTTTCGCTGGCTACACCTTC. As protein: CAISESQGPFAGYTF.

About this clonotype itself: This sequence may be a read error, since a much larger clone differs from it by one base. The chain links TRBV7-2 to TRBJ2-4; TRBD2 is a possible D gene (5 bases). The V and J ends lost 1 base and 13 bases respectively, with 26 bases between them. Germline V gene lookup returns CDR1 SGHTA and CDR2 FQGNSA. The CDR3 runs 17 residues. The CDR3 loop reads CASSLGYGKLAYNEQYF. CDR3 nucleotides: TGTGCCAGCAGCTTAGGGTACGGGAAATTGGCCTACAATGAGCAGTACTTC.

The V gene is TRBV3-1, the J gene TRBJ1-2; no clear D. V was shortened by 0 bases and J by 4 bases, with 6 bases between the two germline ends. Germline loops: CDR1 LGHDT, CDR2 YNNKEL (reference sequence). This CDR3 contains 13 residues. The CDR3 loop reads CASSQESVYGYTF. CDR3 in DNA: TGTGCCAGCAGCCAAGAAAGCGTCTATGGCTACACCTTC. The full variable domain, rest sourced from reference TRBV3-1 and TRBJ1-2, is DTAVSQTPKYLVTQMGNDKSIKCEQNLGHDTMYWYKQDSKKFLKIMFSYNNKELIINETVPNRFSPKSPDKAHLNLHINSLELGDSAVYFCASSQESVYGYTFGSGTRLTVV.

This clonotype was detected ten times or more. The chain couples TRBV29-1 to TRBJ2-1; 8 nucleotides align to TRBD2. This CDR3 is 13 amino acids long. Germline lookup yields CDR1 SQVTM and CDR2 ANQGSEA. V dropped 4 bases and J dropped 3; count of bases not matched to a gene: 2. The DNA for the CDR3 is TGCAGCGTTGCTAGCGGGCTCTACAATGAGCAGTTCTTC. Residues: CSVASGLYNEQFF.

The chain is built from TRBV5-1 and TRBJ2-1; 8 nucleotides line up with TRBD1. CDR1 SGHRS and CDR2 YFSETQ come from the germline V gene. Unmatched junction bases numbered 3, after V lost 1 base and J lost 6 bases. The CDR3 is 14 amino acids. CDR3: CASSLTGGFNEQFF. The CDR3 DNA follows: TGCGCCAGCAGCTTGACAGGGGGGTTCAATGAGCAGTTCTTC.

This clonotype was seen repeatedly, ten times or more. This rearrangement joins TRBV7-2 to TRBJ2-1; 7 bases align to TRBD2. Germline CDR1 and CDR2: SGHTA and FQGNSA. Unmatched junction bases numbered 18, after V lost 3 bases and J lost 1 base. This CDR3 has 20 amino acids. The CDR3 DNA is TGTGCCAGCAGCTTCCCCGGGACTACTAATTCTCGTGCGTCCTACAATGAGCAGTTCTTC. Translating it yields CASSFPGTTNSRASYNEQFF.

The V gene is TRBV7-9, the J gene TRBJ2-3, with TRBD2 matching 9 bases. The germline V gene encodes CDR1 SEHNR and CDR2 FQNEAQ (reference sequence). This CDR3 spans 17 amino acids. V was pared by 2 bases and J by 2 bases, with 8 bases of the junction left unmatched. For the CDR3, the DNA is TGTGCCAGCAGCTTACCGCTGACTAGCGGACTCACAGATACGCAGTATTTT. Translation: CASSLPLTSGLTDTQYF. Full variable domain (missing parts from reference TRBV7-9 and TRBJ2-3): DTGVSQNPRHKITKRGQNVTFRCDPISEHNRLYWYRQTLGQGPEFLTYFQNEAQLEKSRLLSDRFSAERPKGSFSTLEIQRTEQGDSAMYLCASSLPLTSGLTDTQYFGPGTRLTVL.

The V and J genes are TRBV20-1 and TRBJ2-4; maybe TRBD1 (5 bases). V was shortened by 6 bases and J by 4 bases, with 13 bases between the two germline ends. This CDR3 is built from 13 residues. Germline V CDR1 and CDR2: DFQATT, SNEGSKA (reference sequence). CDR3 DNA sequence: TGCAGTGCAGGACAAGGTTTGAAAAACATTCAGTACTTC. Protein product: CSAGQGLKNIQYF.

CDR3 region: CASSRLGLYEQYF. DNA for the CDR3: TGTGCCAGCAGCCGGTTGGGCCTCTACGAGCAGTACTTC. This chain uses TRBV28 with TRBJ2-7, with no clear D. V was shortened by 6 bases and J by 3 bases, with 12 bases between the two germline ends. Germline-derived CDR1 and CDR2 are MDHEN and SYDVKM. There are 13 residues in the CDR3.

This clonotype was seen a handful of times. This chain links TRBV20-1 with TRBJ2-7; 9 bases match TRBD2. Germline CDR1 DFQATT, CDR2 SNEGSKA (reference sequence). This CDR3 has 16 residues. Trimming cost V 0 bases and J 7 bases; bases outside gene matches: 13. CDR3 sequence (DNA): TGCAGTGCTAGAGATCAGGCCAGCGGGAGGTACAATGAGCAGTACTTC. Translating gives CSARDQASGRYNEQYF.

This clonotype was seen only a few times. As DNA, the CDR3 is TGTGCCTGGAGTCGGGGCCCGGGGGAGCAGTACTTC. Amino acids: CAWSRGPGEQYF. The chain uses TRBV30 and TRBJ2-5; tentatively, D is TRBD2 (6 bases). The ends were cut back, 2 bases at V and 11 bases at J, with 15 bases in the middle. Germline V gene lookup returns CDR1 GTSNPN and CDR2 SVGIG (reference sequence). The CDR3 totals 12 residues.

For this clonotype: Since a much larger clone is just one base distant, this may be a read error. The rearrangement uses TRBV18 and TRBJ2-7; TRBD2 aligns across 7 bases. CDR1 KGHSH and CDR2 LQKENI come from the germline V gene. V lost 3 bases and J lost 9; bases outside the gene matches: 11. The CDR3 runs to 14 residues. Here the CDR3 reads CASSPTGFAGVQYF. The CDR3 DNA reads TGTGCCAGCTCACCTACCGGGTTTGCGGGGGTGCAGTACTTC.

The chain recombines TRBV20-1 with TRBJ2-4; no clear D. The CDR3 is 14 residues long. CDR1 is DFQATT and CDR2 is SNEGSKA in the germline V gene (reference sequence). The V gene lost 0 bases and the J gene lost 13 bases, with 19 bases spanning the gap. The CDR3 DNA follows: TGCAGTGCTAGAGATCCCGGCTTTGGGTATGGGCAGTACTTC. Protein product: CSARDPGFGYGQYF.

This clonotype was found many times. The chain combines TRBV20-1 with TRBJ2-7, with 12 bases lining up with TRBD2. V shed 6 bases and J 9 bases; nucleotides not matched to a gene: 12. CDR1 and CDR2 (germline): DFQATT, SNEGSKA (reference sequence). CDR3 length equals 14 residues. The CDR3 DNA is TGCAGTGCCCCCTCGGCTAGCGGGAGGGTGGGGCAGTACTTC. This translates into CSAPSASGRVGQYF.

This clonotype has only a few counts. V is TRBV20-1 and J is TRBJ2-7; 8 bases are a match to TRBD2. Germline V gene data show CDR1 as DFQATT and CDR2 as SNEGSKA (reference sequence). V trimming: 0 bases; J trimming: 1 base; junction bases outside the gene matches: 2. The CDR3 loop spans 14 amino acids. CDR3 in amino acids: CSARDAGGSYEQYF. The CDR3 coding sequence is TGCAGTGCTAGAGATGCGGGAGGATCCTACGAGCAGTACTTC.

This clonotype was observed a few times. This sequence joins TRBV4-1 and TRBJ2-1; 8 bases match TRBD2. CDR3 length equals 17 residues. Germline lookup yields CDR1 MGHRA and CDR2 YSYEKL. V shed 0 bases and J 3 bases; nucleotides not matched to a gene: 7. This CDR3 is CASSQDVGLAGYNEQFF. Written as DNA, the CDR3 is TGCGCCAGCAGCCAAGATGTAGGACTAGCAGGCTACAATGAGCAGTTCTTC.

V is TRBV7-2 and J is TRBJ2-2, with 7 nucleotides matching TRBD1. V lost 5 bases to trimming and J lost 6 bases; unmatched junction nucleotides: 9. CDR1 is SGHTA, CDR2 FQGNSA, per germline. The CDR3 spans 15 residues. The CDR3 sequence is CASSLVQGIAGELFF. The CDR3 bases are TGTGCCAGCAGCCTTGTACAGGGGATAGCCGGGGAGCTGTTTTTT.